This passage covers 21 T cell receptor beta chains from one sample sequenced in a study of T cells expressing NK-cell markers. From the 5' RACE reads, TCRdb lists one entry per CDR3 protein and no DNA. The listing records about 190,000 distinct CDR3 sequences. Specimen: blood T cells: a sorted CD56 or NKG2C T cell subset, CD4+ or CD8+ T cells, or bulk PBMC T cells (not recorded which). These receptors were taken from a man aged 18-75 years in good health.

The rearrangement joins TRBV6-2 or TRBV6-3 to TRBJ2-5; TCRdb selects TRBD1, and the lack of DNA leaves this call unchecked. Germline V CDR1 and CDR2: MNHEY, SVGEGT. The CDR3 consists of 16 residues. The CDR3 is CASSYSVAGVQETQYF.

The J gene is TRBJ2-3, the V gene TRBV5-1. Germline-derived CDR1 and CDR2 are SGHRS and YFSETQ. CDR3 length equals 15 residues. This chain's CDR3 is CASSLVGSSTDTQYF.

CDR3 sequence reads: CASSVVQGGYNEQFF. V is TRBV9 and J is TRBJ2-1; TCRdb's D call of TRBD2 is untestable without DNA. Germline V gene sequence: CDR1 SGDLS, CDR2 YYNGEE. The CDR3 contains 15 residues. The full variable domain, its missing parts supplied by reference TRBV9 and TRBJ2-1, is DSGVTQTPKHLITATGQRVTLRCSPRSGDLSVYWYQQSLDQGLQFLIQYYNGEERAKGNILERFSAQQFPDLHSELNLSSLELGDSALYFCASSVVQGGYNEQFFGPGTRLTVL.

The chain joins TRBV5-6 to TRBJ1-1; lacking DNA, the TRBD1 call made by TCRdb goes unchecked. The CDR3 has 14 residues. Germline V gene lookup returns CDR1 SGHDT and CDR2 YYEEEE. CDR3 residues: CASSPPDRDTEAFF.

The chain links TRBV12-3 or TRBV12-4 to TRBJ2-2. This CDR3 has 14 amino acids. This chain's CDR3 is CASSLSLVPGELFF.

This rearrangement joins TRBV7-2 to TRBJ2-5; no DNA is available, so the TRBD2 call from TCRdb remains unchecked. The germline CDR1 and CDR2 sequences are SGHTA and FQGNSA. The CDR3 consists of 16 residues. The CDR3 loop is CASSLAGSGGFWTQYF.

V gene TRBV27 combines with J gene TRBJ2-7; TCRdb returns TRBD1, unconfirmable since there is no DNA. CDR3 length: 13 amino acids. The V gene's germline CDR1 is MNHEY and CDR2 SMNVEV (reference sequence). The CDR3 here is CARTGRNSYEQYF.

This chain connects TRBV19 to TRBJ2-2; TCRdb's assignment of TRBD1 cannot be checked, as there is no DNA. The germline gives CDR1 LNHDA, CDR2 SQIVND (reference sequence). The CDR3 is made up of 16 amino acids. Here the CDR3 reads CASSIRTGVRTGELFF. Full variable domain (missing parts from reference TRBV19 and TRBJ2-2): DGGITQSPKYLFRKEGQNVTLSCEQNLNHDAMYWYRQDPGQGLRLIYYSQIVNDFQKGDIAEGYSVSREKKESFPLTVTSAQKNPTAFYLCASSIRTGVRTGELFFGEGSRLTVL.

CDR3 amino acids: CASSFGQGGNEQFF. The gene calls are TRBV6-5 and TRBJ2-1; TCRdb names TRBD1, which stays unverified in the absence of DNA. Germline CDR1 MNHEY, CDR2 SVGAGI. The CDR3 sequence is 14 residues long.

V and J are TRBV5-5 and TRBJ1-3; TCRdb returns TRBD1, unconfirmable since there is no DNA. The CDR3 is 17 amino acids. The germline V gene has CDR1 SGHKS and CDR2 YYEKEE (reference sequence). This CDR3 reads CASSLAPGGLDGNTIYF.

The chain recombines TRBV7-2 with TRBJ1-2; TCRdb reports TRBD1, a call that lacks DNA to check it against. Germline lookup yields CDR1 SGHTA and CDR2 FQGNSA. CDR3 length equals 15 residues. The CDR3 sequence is CASSLGTYINYGYTF.

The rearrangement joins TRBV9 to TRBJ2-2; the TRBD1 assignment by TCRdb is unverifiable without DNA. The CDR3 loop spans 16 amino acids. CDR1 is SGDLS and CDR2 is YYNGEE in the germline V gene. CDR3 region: CASSPPGQGPTGELFF.

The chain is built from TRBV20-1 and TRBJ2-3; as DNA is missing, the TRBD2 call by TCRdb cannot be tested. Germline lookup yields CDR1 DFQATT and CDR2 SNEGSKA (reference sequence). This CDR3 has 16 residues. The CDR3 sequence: CSALPRTSGRLDTQYF.

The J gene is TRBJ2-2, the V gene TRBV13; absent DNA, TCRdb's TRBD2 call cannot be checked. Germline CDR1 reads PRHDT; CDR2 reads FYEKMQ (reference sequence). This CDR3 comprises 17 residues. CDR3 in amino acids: CASSKGPLRVNTGELFF.

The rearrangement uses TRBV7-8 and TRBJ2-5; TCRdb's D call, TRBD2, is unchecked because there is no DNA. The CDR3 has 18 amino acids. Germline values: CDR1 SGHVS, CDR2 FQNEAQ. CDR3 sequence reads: CASSLDNLGGGAEETQYF. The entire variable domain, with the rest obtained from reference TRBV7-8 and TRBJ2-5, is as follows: GAGVSQSPRYKVAKRGQDVALRCDPISGHVSLFWYQQALGQGPEFLTYFQNEAQLDKSGLPSDRFFAERPEGSVSTLKIQRTQQEDSAVYLCASSLDNLGGGAEETQYFGPGTRLLVL.

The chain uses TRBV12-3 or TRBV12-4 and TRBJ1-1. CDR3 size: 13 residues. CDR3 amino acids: CASSFPKRAEAFF.

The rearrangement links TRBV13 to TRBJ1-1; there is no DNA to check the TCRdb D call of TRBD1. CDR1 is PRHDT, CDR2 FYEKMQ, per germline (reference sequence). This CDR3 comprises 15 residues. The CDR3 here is CASSLRGTGLTEAFF.

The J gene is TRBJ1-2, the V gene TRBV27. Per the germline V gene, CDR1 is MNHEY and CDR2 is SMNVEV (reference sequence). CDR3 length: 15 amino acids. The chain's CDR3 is CASSRTLNVDYGYTF.

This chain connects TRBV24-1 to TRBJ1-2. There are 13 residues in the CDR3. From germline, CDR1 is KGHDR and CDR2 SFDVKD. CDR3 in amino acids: CATSDLLDEGYTF.

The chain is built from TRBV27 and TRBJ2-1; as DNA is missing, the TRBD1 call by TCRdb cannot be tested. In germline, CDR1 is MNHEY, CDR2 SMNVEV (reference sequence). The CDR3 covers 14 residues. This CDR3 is CATQTGLSYNEQFF.

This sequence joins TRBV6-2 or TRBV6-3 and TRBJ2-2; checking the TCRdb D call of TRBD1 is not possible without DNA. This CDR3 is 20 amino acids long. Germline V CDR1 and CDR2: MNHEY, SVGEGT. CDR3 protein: CASSLSDRGGWTLDTGELFF.